A selection of T cell receptor beta chains follows, all from one sample in a study of shared clonotypes between healthy human individuals. Clones were read by immunoSEQ multiplex PCR, and TCRdb kept only the in-frame ones, dropping some. The sample lists around 2,000,000 clones, 85% to 95% occurring once. The source material was naive CD8+ T cells from PBMCs. The source is a man in his late teens or twenties in good health. Some clones in this sample may be carry-over from other donors' samples. CDR3s include the opening cysteine and the closing phenylalanine or tryptophan. A D gene is named only where the DNA matches it firmly. Not all rows give a size; the values are once, few, many and, for expanded clones, a class.

CDR3 length: 14
J gene: TRBJ2-7
V gene: TRBV19
D gene: TRBD2
clone size: once
CDR3 DNA: TGTGCCAGTTCGGAGCTAGCGGGAGTCTACGAGCAGTACTTC
CDR3 protein: CASSELAGVYEQYF

CDR3 length: 18
J gene: TRBJ2-1
V gene: TRBV5-1
D gene: -
clone size: -
CDR3 DNA: TGCGCCAGCAGCTTGGCCCCCCCCCAGGTTATAGGGTCCAATGAGCAGTTCTTC
CDR3 protein: CASSLAPPQVIGSNEQFF

CDR3 length: 16
J gene: TRBJ1-1
V gene: TRBV4-3
D gene: -
clone size: -
CDR3 DNA: TGCGCCAGCAGTCCGAGAGCGGGAGGAATGAACACTGAAGCTTTCTTT
CDR3 protein: CASSPRAGGMNTEAFF

CDR3 length: 11
J gene: TRBJ2-7
V gene: TRBV4-3
D gene: TRBD2
clone size: once
CDR3 DNA: TGCGCCAGCAGCCAAAGACTAGCGGGGGACTTC
CDR3 protein: CASSQRLAGDF

CDR3 length: 13
J gene: TRBJ2-7
V gene: TRBV27
D gene: TRBD1
clone size: -
CDR3 DNA: TGTGCCAGCGCGGGACAGGTATCCTACGAGCAGTACTTC
CDR3 protein: CASAGQVSYEQYF

CDR3 length: 14
J gene: TRBJ1-3
V gene: TRBV29-1
D gene: TRBD1
clone size: -
CDR3 DNA: TGCAGCGCTTTACAGGGGCTATCTGGAAACACCATATATTTT
CDR3 protein: CSALQGLSGNTIYF

CDR3 length: 15
J gene: TRBJ2-7
V gene: TRBV7-2
D gene: -
clone size: -
CDR3 DNA: TGTGCCAGCAGCTTAGCGGGTCAAGGGGCGAGAGAGCAGTACTTC
CDR3 protein: CASSLAGQGAREQYF

CDR3 length: 13
J gene: TRBJ2-2
V gene: TRBV7-9
D gene: -
clone size: -
CDR3 DNA: TGTGCCAACAGGGAGGGGCCCACCGGGGAGCTGTTTTTT
CDR3 protein: CANREGPTGELFF

CDR3 length: 15
J gene: TRBJ1-2
V gene: TRBV27
D gene: -
clone size: -
CDR3 DNA: TGTGCCAGCAGTCTCCGAGGTGGGGCTAACTATGGCTACACCTTC
CDR3 protein: CASSLRGGANYGYTF

CDR3 length: 17
J gene: TRBJ2-7
V gene: TRBV5-1
D gene: TRBD2
clone size: -
CDR3 DNA: TGCGCCAGCAGCTTGGGGATTATAGCTAGCGGCTCCTACGAGCAGTACTTC
CDR3 protein: CASSLGIIASGSYEQYF

CDR3 length: 15
J gene: TRBJ2-5
V gene: TRBV30
D gene: TRBD1
clone size: -
CDR3 DNA: TGTGCCTGGAGTGGGCAGGGGGCCCGGTGGGAGACCCAGTACTTC
CDR3 protein: CAWSGQGARWETQYF

CDR3 length: 14
J gene: TRBJ1-4
V gene: TRBV28
D gene: -
clone size: -
CDR3 DNA: TGTGCCAGCAGTCTCCATATTGCTACCGAAAAACTGTTTTTT
CDR3 protein: CASSLHIATEKLFF

CDR3 length: 14
J gene: TRBJ2-1
V gene: TRBV5-6
D gene: -
clone size: -
CDR3 DNA: TGTGCCAGCAGCTTGTATCAGGGAGCCGATGGGCAGTTCTTC
CDR3 protein: CASSLYQGADGQFF

CDR3 length: 13
J gene: TRBJ1-1
V gene: TRBV5-1
D gene: -
clone size: few
CDR3 DNA: TGCGCCAGCAGCTTGGTGTTGAACACTGAAGCTTTCTTT
CDR3 protein: CASSLVLNTEAFF

CDR3 length: 13
J gene: TRBJ1-2
V gene: TRBV29-1
D gene: -
clone size: -
CDR3 DNA: TGCAGCGTTGAAGCCCAGGGCATCGGTGGCTACACCTTC
CDR3 protein: CSVEAQGIGGYTF

CDR3 length: 13
J gene: TRBJ2-5
V gene: TRBV7-3
D gene: TRBD1
clone size: -
CDR3 DNA: TGTGCCAGCAGCCTGGACAGGTCCGAGACCCAGTACTTC
CDR3 protein: CASSLDRSETQYF

CDR3 length: 14
J gene: TRBJ2-7
V gene: TRBV2
D gene: -
clone size: -
CDR3 DNA: TGTGCCAGCAGTGAGACAGGCGTAGCCTACGAGCAGTACTTC
CDR3 protein: CASSETGVAYEQYF

CDR3 length: 13
J gene: TRBJ1-3
V gene: TRBV4-1
D gene: -
clone size: -
CDR3 DNA: TGCGCCAGCAGCCCCCTCGATGGGTTCACCATATATTTT
CDR3 protein: CASSPLDGFTIYF

CDR3 length: 15
J gene: TRBJ2-2
V gene: TRBV9
D gene: -
clone size: -
CDR3 DNA: TGTGCCAGCAGCGTAGGAAGTTTTAACACCGGGGAGCTGTTTTTT
CDR3 protein: CASSVGSFNTGELFF

CDR3 length: 16
J gene: TRBJ2-7
V gene: TRBV27
D gene: -
clone size: once
CDR3 DNA: TGTGCCAGCAGTCCCTTCCTCTTAGGGGGGTCCGACGAGCAGTACTTC
CDR3 protein: CASSPFLLGGSDEQYF

CDR3 length: 16
J gene: TRBJ1-2
V gene: TRBV14
D gene: -
clone size: -
CDR3 DNA: TGTGCCAGCAGCCAAGCTTTCCGAAACAGGGAGTGGGGCTACACCTTC
CDR3 protein: CASSQAFRNREWGYTF

CDR3 length: 15
J gene: TRBJ2-5
V gene: TRBV19
D gene: TRBD2
clone size: -
CDR3 DNA: TGTGCCAGTAGCCCAGTAGCGGGGGATAAAGAGACCCAGTACTTC
CDR3 protein: CASSPVAGDKETQYF

CDR3 length: 14
J gene: TRBJ2-7
V gene: TRBV27
D gene: -
clone size: -
CDR3 DNA: TGTGCCAGCAGTTCAATGACAGCCTCCTACGAGCAGTACTTC
CDR3 protein: CASSSMTASYEQYF

CDR3 length: 13
J gene: TRBJ1-1
V gene: TRBV10-3
D gene: TRBD1
clone size: -
CDR3 DNA: TGTGCCATCACGGATCTGGACAGGACTGAAGCTTTCTTT
CDR3 protein: CAITDLDRTEAFF

CDR3 length: 16
J gene: TRBJ2-1
V gene: TRBV27
D gene: TRBD2
clone size: -
CDR3 DNA: TGTGCCAGCAGTTTATCCCCGGGGGGGGGAGACAATGAGCAGTTCTTC
CDR3 protein: CASSLSPGGGDNEQFF

CDR3 length: 13
J gene: TRBJ1-1
V gene: TRBV27
D gene: -
clone size: -
CDR3 DNA: TGTGCCAGCAGTTTATTTGGGGGAACTGAAGCTTTCTTT
CDR3 protein: CASSLFGGTEAFF

CDR3 length: 14
J gene: TRBJ1-1
V gene: TRBV15
D gene: -
clone size: -
CDR3 DNA: TGTGCCACCAGCAGAGATGCGGGGAGGCCTGAAGCTTTCTTT
CDR3 protein: CATSRDAGRPEAFF

CDR3 length: 16
J gene: TRBJ1-2
V gene: TRBV5-6
D gene: -
clone size: -
CDR3 DNA: TGTGCCAGCAGCTTGGTAGGTCAGAGTCATAGCTATGGCTACACCTTC
CDR3 protein: CASSLVGQSHSYGYTF

CDR3 length: 13
J gene: TRBJ1-1
V gene: TRBV19
D gene: TRBD1
clone size: -
CDR3 DNA: TGTGCCAGTAGTATAGGGCAGGGGGCTGAAGCTTTCTTT
CDR3 protein: CASSIGQGAEAFF

CDR3 length: 15
J gene: TRBJ2-5
V gene: TRBV28
D gene: TRBD2
clone size: once
CDR3 DNA: TGTGCCAGCTCACGCAGGGGCGGGAGGATGGAGACCCAGTACTTC
CDR3 protein: CASSRRGGRMETQYF

CDR3 length: 11
J gene: TRBJ1-1
V gene: TRBV29-1
D gene: -
clone size: few
CDR3 DNA: TGCAGCGTTGGCTACGACACTGAAGCTTTCTTT
CDR3 protein: CSVGYDTEAFF

CDR3 length: 15
J gene: TRBJ2-7
V gene: TRBV27
D gene: TRBD2
clone size: -
CDR3 DNA: TGTGCCAGCAGTCTCGCTAGCGGGAGGAGGTACGAGCAGTACTTC
CDR3 protein: CASSLASGRRYEQYF

CDR3 length: 15
J gene: TRBJ2-7
V gene: TRBV6-6
D gene: TRBD1
clone size: -
CDR3 DNA: TGTGCCAGCAGTTACGGGACAGCAGATTCCTACGAGCAGTACTTC
CDR3 protein: CASSYGTADSYEQYF

CDR3 length: 13
J gene: TRBJ1-5
V gene: TRBV28
D gene: -
clone size: -
CDR3 DNA: TGTGCCAGCAAGGCAGATAGCAATCAGCCCCAGCATTTT
CDR3 protein: CASKADSNQPQHF

CDR3 length: 12
J gene: TRBJ2-3
V gene: TRBV6-5
D gene: -
clone size: -
CDR3 DNA: TGTGCCAGCGGGCCACCGGGAAACACGCAGTATTTT
CDR3 protein: CASGPPGNTQYF

CDR3 length: 15
J gene: TRBJ2-1
V gene: TRBV7-3
D gene: TRBD1
clone size: -
CDR3 DNA: TGTGCCAGCAGCCGCGGGACAGGGCGAGGCAATGAGCAGTTCTTC
CDR3 protein: CASSRGTGRGNEQFF

CDR3 length: 12
J gene: TRBJ2-1
V gene: TRBV2
D gene: -
clone size: -
CDR3 DNA: TGTGCCACCGACAGCGGATACAATGAGCAGTTCTTC
CDR3 protein: CATDSGYNEQFF

CDR3 length: 16
J gene: TRBJ2-3
V gene: TRBV4-2
D gene: -
clone size: -
CDR3 DNA: TGTGCCAGCAGCCAAAGGGGCGGGGACGATCCATGGACGCAGTATTTT
CDR3 protein: CASSQRGGDDPWTQYF

CDR3 length: 14
J gene: TRBJ2-5
V gene: TRBV7-9
D gene: -
clone size: -
CDR3 DNA: TGTGCCAGCAGCTTAGGAGGGTTACTGGAGACCCAGTACTTC
CDR3 protein: CASSLGGLLETQYF

CDR3 length: 15
J gene: TRBJ1-1
V gene: TRBV28
D gene: -
clone size: -
CDR3 DNA: TGTGCCAGCAGTCCCCCAAACGAGGGGAACACTGAAGCTTTCTTT
CDR3 protein: CASSPPNEGNTEAFF

CDR3 length: 16
J gene: TRBJ2-2
V gene: TRBV5-4
D gene: TRBD2
clone size: -
CDR3 DNA: TGTGCCAGCAGCTTGGGACTAGCGGGAGTGACCGGGGAGCTGTTTTTT
CDR3 protein: CASSLGLAGVTGELFF

CDR3 length: 15
J gene: TRBJ2-7
V gene: TRBV6-1
D gene: TRBD1
clone size: -
CDR3 DNA: TGTGCCAGCCTAGCCGGGGACAGGGAGGACTACGAGCAGTACTTC
CDR3 protein: CASLAGDREDYEQYF

CDR3 length: 15
J gene: TRBJ2-3
V gene: TRBV28
D gene: -
clone size: -
CDR3 DNA: TGTGCCAGCAGTTTAGTGGTCACTAGCACAGATACGCAGTATTTT
CDR3 protein: CASSLVVTSTDTQYF

CDR3 length: 16
J gene: TRBJ1-2
V gene: TRBV6-5
D gene: TRBD1
clone size: -
CDR3 DNA: TGTGCCAGCAGTTACTCAGTCAGGGGGTCTGACTATGGCTACACCTTC
CDR3 protein: CASSYSVRGSDYGYTF

CDR3 length: 15
J gene: TRBJ2-1
V gene: TRBV11-2
D gene: -
clone size: -
CDR3 DNA: TGTGCCAGCAGCCCCCGTAGGGGTCTTGGCAATGAGCAGTTCTTC
CDR3 protein: CASSPRRGLGNEQFF

CDR3 length: 16
J gene: TRBJ2-2
V gene: TRBV12-2
D gene: -
clone size: -
CDR3 DNA: TGTGCAAGTCGCTTAGCCGCCCGGGGTCACACCGGGGAGCTGTTTTTT
CDR3 protein: CASRLAARGHTGELFF

CDR3 length: 17
J gene: TRBJ2-1
V gene: TRBV7-9
D gene: TRBD2
clone size: -
CDR3 DNA: TGTGCCAGCAGCTCTAAGCTAGCGGGAGTTGCATACAATGAGCAGTTCTTC
CDR3 protein: CASSSKLAGVAYNEQFF

CDR3 length: 10
J gene: TRBJ1-2
V gene: TRBV9
D gene: -
clone size: -
CDR3 DNA: TGTGCCAGCAGCTCCGTAGGCTACACCTTC
CDR3 protein: CASSSVGYTF

CDR3 length: 17
J gene: TRBJ2-2
V gene: TRBV4-3
D gene: TRBD1
clone size: -
CDR3 DNA: TGCGCCAGCAGCCAAGAGCAGGGGGCCTCGAACACCGGGGAGCTGTTTTTT
CDR3 protein: CASSQEQGASNTGELFF

CDR3 length: 13
J gene: TRBJ2-3
V gene: TRBV5-1
D gene: -
clone size: -
CDR3 DNA: TGCGCCAGCAGCCCCCTGGGATCGGATACGCAGTATTTT
CDR3 protein: CASSPLGSDTQYF